This TCR beta chain comes out of a study of T cell responses to AZD1222 COVID-19 vaccine. Libraries were prepared by immunoSEQ multiplex PCR; TCRdb keeps only in-frame clonotypes and omits some of them. The repertoire consists of 100,000 to 150,000 clones, with just under 95% occurring once and the leading ten covering 6% to 7%. The study, taken as a whole, reports: Dominant CD4 TCR responses targeted spike regions 160-218 and 743-854.

The count of this clone is one. Its antigen is still unknown. CDR1 and CDR2 (germline): MDHEN, SYDVKM. The CDR3 contains 18 residues. Trimming cost V 6 bases and J 2 bases; bases outside gene matches: 16. The receptor's source is an adult in good health. V is TRBV28 and J is TRBJ2-5; 9 bases fit TRBD2. The sequencing used peripheral blood, collected on day 0 of AZD1222 vaccination. The CDR3 reads CASSLGLAGFFGQETQYF. Written as DNA, the CDR3 is TGTGCCAGCAGCCTGGGTCTAGCGGGATTTTTTGGACAAGAGACCCAGTACTTC.